Below are 23 T cell receptor beta chains sequenced from a single sample in a study of T cell repertoires in aging, cancer and after chemotherapy. Amplification of TCR beta used genomic DNA extracted from peripheral blood. Rearranged V-D-J TRB sequences were amplified with a mixed TRB-A/B primer pool. TCRdb reanalysed the multiplex PCR reads using MiXCR and keeps one entry per CDR3 protein. The sample records 2,500 to 3,500 distinct CDR3 sequences, about a third being singletons. The sequencing input was blood. These receptors were collected from a human donor in good health.

This clonotype occurred a few times. CDR3 residues: CASSDWRGMDYGYTF. In DNA, the CDR3 is TGTGCCAGCAGTGACTGGAGGGGAATGGACTATGGCTACACCTTC. The chain couples TRBV6-1 to TRBJ1-2, with TRBD1 as a possible D gene (5 bases). Per the germline V gene, CDR1 is MNHNS and CDR2 is SASEGT. Trimming took 3 bases from V and 3 from J, leaving 14 bases between them. The CDR3 consists of 15 residues.

The chain couples TRBV29-1 to TRBJ2-3; 7 nucleotides align to TRBD2. Germline V gene sequence: CDR1 SQVTM, CDR2 ANQGSEA. The CDR3 contains 14 residues. The V segment lost 6 bases and the J segment 2 bases; nucleotides outside the gene matches: 8. CDR3 region: CSVVAGSTTDTQYF. The CDR3 DNA sequence: TGCAGCGTCGTAGCGGGCTCAACCACAGATACGCAGTATTTT.

CDR3: CASSAAYNEQFF. CDR3 nucleotides: TGTGCCAGCAGCGCCGCCTACAATGAGCAGTTCTTC. The chain is built from TRBV11-1 and TRBJ2-1; no clear D. Germline CDR1 reads SGHAT; CDR2 reads FQDESV (reference sequence). Trimming took off 5 bases at V and 2 bases at J, with 4 bases between the two ends. The CDR3 runs to 12 residues.

V and J are TRBV5-1 and TRBJ2-1; possibly TRBD1 for D (6 bases). Per the germline V gene, CDR1 is SGHRS and CDR2 is YFSETQ. This CDR3 has 16 amino acids. Trimming stripped 4 bases from V and 6 bases from J, with 20 bases between. CDR3 loop: CASSHHRARTFNEQFF. CDR3 DNA sequence: TGCGCCAGCAGCCACCACAGGGCCAGAACTTTCAATGAGCAGTTCTTC. Looking up the rest from reference TRBV5-1 and TRBJ2-1 gives the full variable domain: KAGVTQTPRYLIKTRGQQVTLSCSPISGHRSVSWYQQTPGQGLQFLFEYFSETQRNKGNFPGRFSGRQFSNSRSEMNVSTLELGDSALYLCASSHHRARTFNEQFFGPGTRLTVL.

This clonotype has only a few counts. V usage is TRBV12-3 or TRBV12-4 and J usage is TRBJ1-2; maybe TRBD1 (5 bases). The CDR3 loop spans 14 amino acids. Between the trimmed V and J ends, which lost 3 bases and 8 bases, there was a span of 16 bases. The CDR3 DNA reads TGTGCCAGCAGTTTCAGGGTAACGGCTAGGGGCTACACCTTC. This gives the protein CASSFRVTARGYTF.

By its share, this clonotype is medium-sized. The rearrangement joins TRBV29-1 to TRBJ1-2, with 7 bases that match TRBD1. Unmatched junction bases numbered 11, after V lost 6 bases and J lost 4 bases. The CDR3 covers 14 residues. The V gene's germline CDR1 is SQVTM and CDR2 ANQGSEA. The CDR3 coding sequence is TGCAGCGTCGCGGGATACCGGGACAGCTATGGCTACACCTTC. Residues: CSVAGYRDSYGYTF.

This chain connects TRBV12-3 or TRBV12-4 to TRBJ1-5, with D tentatively TRBD1 (5 bases). The CDR3 sequence is 15 residues long. V shed 3 bases and J shed 2 bases, with 11 bases lying between them. As DNA, the CDR3 is TGTGCCAGCAGTTTGAAGGGGATTGGCAATCAGCCCCAGCATTTT. Translated, it gives CASSLKGIGNQPQHF.

The chain recombines TRBV24-1 with TRBJ2-5; TRBD2 might be the D (7 bases). This CDR3 contains 15 residues. V lost 4 bases and J lost 5, with 16 bases in between. CDR1 KGHDR and CDR2 SFDVKD come from the germline V gene. This CDR3 reads CATSDPTKGGETQYF. CDR3 sequence (DNA): TGTGCCACCAGTGACCCCACCAAGGGGGGGGAGACCCAGTACTTC.

The CDR3 region has the DNA TGTGCCACCAGTGACGGGTCCCGGACCCAGTACTTC. Translation: CATSDGSRTQYF. The gene calls are TRBV24-1 and TRBJ2-5; no reliable D call. Germline lookup yields CDR1 KGHDR and CDR2 SFDVKD. The CDR3 has 12 residues. With 4 bases removed from V and 7 bases from J, the gap between germline ends came to 9 bases.

This clonotype turned up a few times. The chain employs TRBV20-1 and TRBJ1-1, with D maybe TRBD1 (5 bases). This CDR3 contains 14 residues. The germline V gene has CDR1 DFQATT and CDR2 SNEGSKA (reference sequence). V shed 3 bases and J shed 14 bases, with 25 bases lying between them. CDR3 protein: CSASGGGERLPTFF. The CDR3 DNA reads TGCAGTGCTAGTGGTGGGGGGGAGCGGCTGCCCACCTTCTTT.

J is TRBJ1-1 and V is TRBV20-1, with D tentatively TRBD1 (6 bases). CDR1 and CDR2 from the germline V gene are DFQATT and SNEGSKA (reference sequence). The CDR3 has 13 amino acids. V lost 5 bases to trimming and J lost 6 bases, with 16 bases between them. The CDR3 here is CSAEGGGGAEAFF. CDR3 DNA: TGCAGTGCTGAGGGGGGTGGTGGGGCTGAAGCTTTCTTT.

By share of the sample, this clonotype is medium-sized. The J gene is TRBJ2-5, the V gene TRBV27; possible D gene TRBD2, 7 bases. CDR3 length: 12 amino acids. Germline assignment: CDR1 MNHEY and CDR2 SMNVEV (reference sequence). The V gene lost 10 bases and the J gene lost 5 bases, with 14 bases spanning the gap. In DNA, the CDR3 is TGTGCCACCGGGGGGCGCGGGGAGACCCAGTACTTC. The encoded protein is CATGGRGETQYF.

This clonotype was detected only a few times. The rearrangement links TRBV5-4 to TRBJ1-4; D gene unclear. The V gene lost 3 bases and the J gene lost 8 bases, with 5 bases spanning the gap. The CDR3 is 11 amino acids. Per germline, CDR1 SGHNT and CDR2 YYREEE (reference sequence). CDR3 DNA sequence: TGTGCCAGCAGCTCGACAGAAAAACTGTTTTTT. This sequence encodes CASSSTEKLFF.

This clonotype has a handful of counts. The rearrangement links TRBV20-1 to TRBJ2-3; a weak D match, TRBD2 (7 bases). The CDR3 spans 15 residues. Germline V lookup: CDR1 DFQATT, CDR2 SNEGSKA (reference sequence). With 5 bases removed from V and 1 base from J, the gap between germline ends came to 16 bases. The CDR3 coding sequence is TGCAGTGCTCGACGGTCGGGGGGCGGCACAGATACGCAGTATTTT. It encodes CSARRSGGGTDTQYF.

This clonotype was observed a handful of times. The chain has TRBV6-1 and TRBJ1-2, with TRBD1 as a possible D gene (5 bases). This CDR3 spans 14 amino acids. V lost 0 bases, J lost 4 bases, and 9 bases lay in between. Looked up from germline, CDR1 is MNHNS and CDR2 is SASEGT. CDR3 region: CASSEARQSYGYTF. The CDR3 DNA follows: TGTGCCAGCAGTGAAGCGAGACAGAGCTATGGCTACACCTTC.

This chain connects TRBV6-5 to TRBJ1-5; tentatively, D is TRBD1 (6 bases). The V and J ends lost 6 bases and 1 base respectively, with 7 bases between them. This CDR3 is built from 13 residues. Germline assignment: CDR1 MNHEY and CDR2 SVGAGI. The CDR3 DNA sequence: TGTGCCAGCAGAGACAGGAGCAATCAGCCCCAGCATTTT. This encodes CASRDRSNQPQHF.

The J gene is TRBJ2-1, the V gene TRBV12-3 or TRBV12-4, with TRBD2 matching 11 bases. Trimming cost V 1 base and J 6 bases; bases outside gene matches: 2. The CDR3 is 15 amino acids. The CDR3 loop reads CASSLVAGGPNEQFF. The CDR3, as DNA: TGTGCCAGCAGTTTAGTAGCGGGGGGGCCCAATGAGCAGTTCTTC.

This clonotype is medium-sized (0.01 to 0.1%) within its sample. The CDR3 spells CASSLQGANYGYTF. The CDR3 DNA follows: TGTGCCAGCAGCCTTCAGGGGGCTAACTATGGCTACACCTTC. This sequence joins TRBV27 and TRBJ1-2; 7 nucleotides match TRBD1. The CDR3 is made up of 14 amino acids. The V gene's germline CDR1 is MNHEY and CDR2 SMNVEV (reference sequence). V lost 6 bases and J lost 0; bases outside the gene matches: 4.

This CDR3 is CASSTQDFHNEQFF. The CDR3, as DNA: TGTGCCAGCAGTACTCAGGACTTCCACAATGAGCAGTTCTTC. The rearrangement uses TRBV12-3 or TRBV12-4 and TRBJ2-1, with a possible D match to TRBD2 (5 bases). Between the trimmed V and J ends, which lost 5 bases and 5 bases, there was a span of 13 bases. The CDR3 is 14 residues long.

This clonotype was seen a single time. A much larger clone lies a single base off, so this may be a read error. The rearrangement links TRBV5-6 to TRBJ2-3, with D unclear. Germline CDR1 is SGHDT and CDR2 is YYEEEE. This CDR3 is 15 amino acids long. Trimming removed 3 bases at V and 4 bases at J, with 15 bases between. The CDR3 loop is CASSSAPRVSDTQYF. The DNA of the CDR3 is TGTGCCAGCAGCTCGGCCCCTAGAGTTTCAGATACGCAGTATTTT.

Judged by abundance, this clonotype is medium-sized. The chain couples TRBV19 to TRBJ2-3; 9 bases match TRBD2. The CDR3 covers 14 residues. Germline CDR1 reads LNHDA; CDR2 reads SQIVND (reference sequence). Trimming cost V 6 bases and J 1 base; bases outside gene matches: 2. CDR3 DNA sequence: TGTGCCAGTAGCAGGACTAGCGGCACAGATACGCAGTATTTT. Translating gives CASSRTSGTDTQYF.

In this sample, this clonotype turned up a few times. The rearrangement joins TRBV19 to TRBJ1-3; 8 bases line up with TRBD1. CDR1 LNHDA and CDR2 SQIVND come from the germline V gene (reference sequence). V lost 11 bases, J lost 4 bases, and 13 bases stayed unmatched. The CDR3 runs to 15 residues. CDR3 residues: CACYRSRGLGNTIYF. CDR3 bases: TGTGCCTGCTACCGGAGCAGGGGGCTCGGAAACACCATATATTTT. Full variable domain (missing parts from reference TRBV19 and TRBJ1-3): DGGITQSPKYLFRKEGQNVTLSCEQNLNHDAMYWYRQDPGQGLRLIYYSQIVNDFQKGDIAEGYSVSREKKESFPLTVTSAQKNPTAFYLCACYRSRGLGNTIYFGEGSWLTVV.

This chain uses TRBV6-1 with TRBJ2-3; 10 bases line up with TRBD2. With 10 bases clipped from V and 3 bases from J, the junction kept 10 bases outside the gene matches. Germline values: CDR1 MNHNS, CDR2 SASEGT. CDR3 length: 15 residues. The CDR3 reads CATRRGAGGTDTQYF. CDR3 DNA sequence: TGTGCCACCCGCAGGGGAGCGGGGGGGACAGATACGCAGTATTTT.